The 3 T cell receptor beta chains below all came from one sample that was sequenced in a study of beta chain features in type 1 diabetes. The sequenced template was cDNA made from the entire isolated RNA. TCRdb keeps only in-frame clones here, not all; method: immunoSEQ multiplex PCR. The table records about 370,000 clones, over 13% of them present only once. The specimen sequenced was naive CD4+ T cells from blood. These TCRs come from a woman younger than 35 in good health.

The sample holds a few counts of this clone. The sample carries other DNA sequences with the same CDR3. J is TRBJ1-1 and V is TRBV7-9, with 9 bases lining up with TRBD1. This CDR3 spans 12 amino acids. The ends lost 3 bases at V and 7 bases at J; junction bases unmatched: 0. Germline assignment: CDR1 SEHNR and CDR2 FQNEAQ (reference sequence). CDR3 in DNA: TGTGCCAGCAGCTTGACAGGGGGTGAAGCTTTCTTT. It codes for CASSLTGGEAFF.

V is TRBV19 and J is TRBJ2-5, with 8 nucleotides matching TRBD1. Germline CDR1 is LNHDA and CDR2 is SQIVND (reference sequence). The CDR3 runs to 14 residues. Trimming cost V 10 bases and J 8 bases; bases outside gene matches: 15. This chain's CDR3 is CATSEGTGARTQYF. The CDR3 DNA reads as TGTGCCACCAGCGAGGGGACAGGAGCAAGAACCCAGTACTTC.

The chain has TRBV30 and TRBJ2-7; tentative D call: TRBD2 (5 bases). CDR3 length equals 13 residues. V shed 1 base and J shed 0 bases, with 7 bases lying between them. Germline V gene data show CDR1 as GTSNPN and CDR2 as SVGIG (reference sequence). CDR3 sequence reads: CAWSGRGSYEQYF. The CDR3 DNA is TGTGCCTGGAGTGGTCGGGGCTCCTACGAGCAGTACTTC.